These T cell receptor beta chains were read from a single sample in a study of radiotherapy plus CTLA-4 blockade in lung cancer. TCRdb keeps only in-frame clones here, not all; method: immunoSEQ multiplex PCR. Of tens of thousands of clones listed, about 88% are singletons. This specimen was peripheral blood, taken from a patient treated with radiotherapy plus ipilimumab. These receptors were taken from a human donor with non-small cell lung cancer whose response to radiotherapy plus ipilimumab could not be evaluated. The CDR3 runs from the conserved cysteine through the conserved F or W. A D gene is named only where the DNA matches it firmly. Rows may omit the clone size; those that give it use once, few, many or a size class.

clone size	V gene	CDR3 length	J gene	D gene	CDR3 DNA	CDR3 protein
.	TRBV7-9	13	TRBJ2-5	.	TGTGCCAGCATGTTGGGGGCAGGAGAGACCCAGTACTTC	CASMLGAGETQYF
.	TRBV27	15	TRBJ1-5	TRBD1	TGTGCCAGCAGTTTAGGATGGACAGGGAATCAGCCCCAGCATTTT	CASSLGWTGNQPQHF
.	TRBV14	16	TRBJ2-7	.	TGTGCCAGCAGCCATCGGACCGGGCTTGGGGGGTACGAGCAGTACTTC	CASSHRTGLGGYEQYF
once	TRBV4-3	17	TRBJ1-6	TRBD1	TGCGCCAGCAGCCAAGAAACGAGCTACTCAGGGGGGACCCCCCTCCACTTT	CASSQETSYSGGTPLHF
.	TRBV5-5	16	TRBJ2-5	TRBD2	TGTGCCAGCAGCTTATCCTCGCGGGGGGGCGGGGAGACCCAGTACTTC	CASSLSSRGGGETQYF
few	TRBV7-2	14	TRBJ1-2	.	TGTGCCAGCAGACCCAGCAGGGAAAACTATGGCTACACCTTC	CASRPSRENYGYTF
.	TRBV28	15	TRBJ2-1	TRBD1	TGTGCCAGCAGTCCGACCGGGACAGGGCTAAATGAGCAGTTCTTC	CASSPTGTGLNEQFF
few	TRBV7-2	16	TRBJ2-7	TRBD2	TGTGCCAGCAGCTTAGTAGGGGCGGGGGGGCAGTACGAGCAGTACTTC	CASSLVGAGGQYEQYF
.	TRBV5-4	16	TRBJ2-3	TRBD1	TGTGCCAGCAGGCTAAATACAGGGGGCTGGGGAGATACGCAGTATTTT	CASRLNTGGWGDTQYF
.	TRBV4-2	16	TRBJ1-4	.	TGTGCCAGCAGCCAAGAGGGAGCGGCCGGGGATGAAAAACTGTTTTTT	CASSQEGAAGDEKLFF
once	TRBV28	15	TRBJ2-7	.	TGTGCCAGCAGTACCACGCGGAGGGGAACCTACGAGCAGTACTTC	CASSTTRRGTYEQYF
.	TRBV6-5	16	TRBJ1-4	TRBD1	TGTGCCAGCAGTTACGGGACGACAGGGGTCCATGAAAAACTGTTTTTT	CASSYGTTGVHEKLFF
.	TRBV6-1	11	TRBJ1-1	TRBD1	TGTGCCAGCAGGGACGACAGGGGAGCTTTCTTT	CASRDDRGAFF
few	TRBV5-6	15	TRBJ2-1	TRBD2	TGTGCCAGCAGCGTTACCGGGACTAGCGGGAGGGCCATCTTCTTC	CASSVTGTSGRAIFF
.	TRBV2	12	TRBJ2-7	.	TGTGCCAGCAGTGGACAGTCCTACGAGCAGTACTTC	CASSGQSYEQYF
.	TRBV15	16	TRBJ1-1	.	TGTGCCACCAGCCCGAGGGGGGGGGCAGGGGCCACTGAAGCTTTCTTT	CATSPRGGAGATEAFF
.	TRBV2	16	TRBJ2-3	TRBD1	TGTGCCAGCAGGGGCGTCCGGGACAGCAGCACAGATACGCAGTATTTT	CASRGVRDSSTDTQYF
.	TRBV7-2	15	TRBJ2-7	.	TGTGCCAGCAGCTTAAGAGTGGACAGCGCCTACGAGCAGTACTTC	CASSLRVDSAYEQYF
.	TRBV6-5	13	TRBJ1-2	.	TGTGCCAGCAGACCGCAAGAAACCGGGGGCTACACCTTC	CASRPQETGGYTF
.	TRBV29-1	13	TRBJ1-2	.	TGCAGCGTTGACCCCGGGGGAGGGCCTGGCTACACCTTC	CSVDPGGGPGYTF
.	TRBV30	14	TRBJ2-5	.	TGTGCCTGGAGTAGGGACATCAGGGTAAGGGAGCAGTACTTC	CAWSRDIRVREQYF
.	TRBV7-9	15	TRBJ2-7	TRBD1	TGTGCCAGCAGCACGACCGGGACAGGGGTAAACGAGCAGTACTTC	CASSTTGTGVNEQYF
.	TRBV5-6	15	TRBJ2-3	.	TGTGCCAGCAGCTTGGGCAGGCTACGCACAGATACGCAGTATTTT	CASSLGRLRTDTQYF
.	TRBV5-6	15	TRBJ2-7	.	TGTGCCAGCAGCTTGCAACAGGCAACGACCTACGAGCAGTACTTC	CASSLQQATTYEQYF
.	TRBV7-4	13	TRBJ2-7	.	TGTGCCAGCAGCGCATACAGGGACTACGAGCAGTACTTC	CASSAYRDYEQYF
once	TRBV25-1	13	TRBJ2-2	TRBD2	TGTGCCAGTTCCCTGGGGGGGACCGGGGAGCTGTTTTTT	CASSLGGTGELFF
.	TRBV5-1	16	TRBJ2-7	TRBD1	TGCGCCAGCAGCTTGGCGCCGGGACAGGGTGTCTACGAGCAGTACTTC	CASSLAPGQGVYEQYF
.	TRBV28	15	TRBJ2-7	.	TGTGCCAGTCATGGGACTGACCCGCGTCCTATGGAGCAGTACTTC	CASHGTDPRPMEQYF
.	TRBV5-8	15	TRBJ1-1	.	TGTGCCAGCAGAAAAAACAGAGGGCCTAACACTGAAGCTTTCTTT	CASRKNRGPNTEAFF
.	TRBV6-6	14	TRBJ2-2	.	TGTGCCAGCAGTTATACCCCGGACACCGGGGAGCTGTTTTTT	CASSYTPDTGELFF
.	TRBV5-1	15	TRBJ1-1	.	TGCGCCAGCAGCCCCTCTGGGGGGGGACGGACTGAAGCTTTCTTT	CASSPSGGGRTEAFF
.	TRBV11-3	15	TRBJ2-3	TRBD1	TGTGCCAGCAGCTCCACAGGGACAGGGACAGATACGCAGTATTTT	CASSSTGTGTDTQYF
.	TRBV7-2	13	TRBJ1-4	.	TGTGCCAGCAGCTCAGGGGTGGATGAAAAACTGTTTTTT	CASSSGVDEKLFF
.	TRBV28	12	TRBJ1-5	.	TGTGCCAGTAACAGGGAGCGCCAGCCCCAGCATTTT	CASNRERQPQHF
.	TRBV10-3	13	TRBJ2-3	TRBD1	TGTGCCTCCAACAGGGGGTCTACAGATACGCAGTATTTT	CASNRGSTDTQYF
.	TRBV6-5	15	TRBJ2-5	TRBD2	TGTGCCAGCAGTTACATGCGGGGGACCCAAGAGACCCAGTACTTC	CASSYMRGTQETQYF
.	TRBV28	14	TRBJ1-5	TRBD1	TGTGCCAGCCGGACAGGGATAAGCAATCAGCCCCAGCATTTT	CASRTGISNQPQHF
.	TRBV10-3	14	TRBJ1-6	TRBD1	TGTGCCATCAGCTCAGACAGGGCTAATTCACCCCTCCACTTT	CAISSDRANSPLHF
.	TRBV9	17	TRBJ2-4	TRBD2	TGTGCCAGCATGGGGACTAGCGGACTATTAGCCAAAAACATTCAGTACTTC	CASMGTSGLLAKNIQYF
.	TRBV18	16	TRBJ2-7	.	TGTGCCAGCTCACCACAAGTGGGGAACGTAGGGGAACCCCCGTACTTC	CASSPQVGNVGEPPYF
.	TRBV5-1	18	TRBJ1-1	.	TGCGCCAGCAGCTCGAACCATACGGGGTTTTTCCGAGACACTGAAGCTTTCTTT	CASSSNHTGFFRDTEAFF
.	TRBV4-3	13	TRBJ2-7	.	TGCGCCAGCAGCCAAGTGGCAGGGAACGAGCAGTACTTC	CASSQVAGNEQYF
.	TRBV7-2	15	TRBJ1-3	TRBD1	TGTGCCAGCAGCCCCACAGGGGGCGTAAGGAACACCATATATTTT	CASSPTGGVRNTIYF
once	TRBV30	14	TRBJ2-1	TRBD1	TGTGCCTGGAAGGACAGGGTTAGCTACAATGAGCAGTTCTTC	CAWKDRVSYNEQFF
.	TRBV7-9	14	TRBJ2-7	TRBD1	TGTGCCAGCAGCTCGACAGGGGGAGGGGTCGGGCAGTACTTC	CASSSTGGGVGQYF
.	TRBV7-9	17	TRBJ2-5	TRBD2	TGTGCCAGCAGCTTAGCGTGGACTAGCGGGGGAGGAGAGACCCAGTACTTC	CASSLAWTSGGGETQYF
.	TRBV28	19	TRBJ2-3	TRBD2	TGTGCCAGCACCCGTTCGGTTGGCAGGACTAGCGGGTTTGCAGATACGCAGTATTTT	CASTRSVGRTSGFADTQYF
.	TRBV5-4	16	TRBJ2-1	TRBD2	TGTGCCACGGCAAGAGGCAGCGGGGGGCACTACAATGAGCAGTTCTTC	CATARGSGGHYNEQFF
medium-sized	TRBV11-2	15	TRBJ2-7	TRBD1	TGTGCCAGCAGCCTAGGGGGGACAGGACCCTACGAGCAGTACTTC	CASSLGGTGPYEQYF
.	TRBV18	14	TRBJ2-3	.	TGTGCCAGCTCACCAGCAGGGGTCCCAGATACGCAGTATTTT	CASSPAGVPDTQYF
.	TRBV2	15	TRBJ1-3	.	TGTGCCAGCAGTGAATTAGGGGCAAGTGGAAACACCATATATTTT	CASSELGASGNTIYF
.	TRBV20-1	11	TRBJ1-1	.	TGCAGTGCTATAATCTATCCTGAAGCTTTCTTT	CSAIIYPEAFF
.	TRBV28	16	TRBJ1-5	.	TGTGCCAGCAGGGGGCAGGACAGTGTCGGATATCAGCCCCAGCATTTT	CASRGQDSVGYQPQHF